The T cell receptor (beta chain) described here comes from a study of CD8 T cells in ankylosing spondylitis. Scientists made TCR beta libraries using quantitative 5'-RACE with molecular barcodes. In TCRdb, the 5' RACE reads were re-called with MiXCR into one record per CDR3 protein. Here the sample spans approximately 150,000 distinct CDR3 sequences, roughly 31% being singletons. The V end was cut by 1 base, the J end by 2 bases, with 11 bases between. In germline, CDR1 is GTSNPN, CDR2 SVGIG (reference sequence). This CDR3 region has 14 residues. Study-level results: Previous work reported some of these motif variants in the synovial fluid and blood of reactive arthritis. Typical of ankylosing spondylitis blood, it appeared, was a TCR beta motif of several highly homologous variants.

Turning to this clonotype: Its antigen is as yet unknown.

The sequence was obtained from a male donor with ankylosing spondylitis. The sample taken for sequencing was synovial fluid, either unsorted or a sorted T cell fraction (not recorded which). The chain combines TRBV30 with TRBJ1-1, with TRBD1 as a possible D gene (5 bases). The CDR3 DNA reads as TGTGCCTGGAGTGGCTTCAGGGCAAACACTGAAGCTTTCTTT. It codes for CAWSGFRANTEAFF.